The TCR beta chain under discussion was sequenced for a study of blood T cell repertoires in COVID-19. Trimming cost V 3 bases and J 2 bases, with 7 bases left between them. In germline, CDR1 is SGHAT, CDR2 FQNNGV. The length of the CDR3 is 14 residues. TCRdb's table, derived via immunoSEQ multiplex PCR, lists solely in-frame clones and lacks some. The table shows about 75,000 clones, with roughly 82% occurring only once. This TCR came from a woman between 45 and 65 years old with acute or convalescent COVID-19. The V call is TRBV11-2, the J call TRBJ2-2; D is unresolved. Sequenced: peripheral blood. The CDR3 nucleotides are TGTGCCAGCAGCTTTTACTTAAACACCGGGGAGCTGTTTTTT. As protein: CASSFYLNTGELFF.